The clone carrying this T cell receptor beta chain showed up just a few times. A far larger clone lies a single base away; this is likely a read error. Distinct nucleotide sequences in the sample also encode this CDR3. Some clones are missing from TCRdb's copy, which holds only in-frame ones; the method was immunoSEQ multiplex PCR. The sample has about half a million clones, 81% seen once. The data were obtained in a study of shared clonotypes between healthy human individuals. The CDR3 has 9 residues. The V gene's germline CDR1 is GTSNPN and CDR2 SVGIG (reference sequence). The chain recombines TRBV30 with TRBJ2-7, with unresolved D. The specimen sequenced was PBMCs. This receptor was obtained from a woman in her thirties or forties in good health. Some clones in this sample may be carry-over from other donors' samples. CDR3 amino acids: CAFRGVQYF. The CDR3 DNA sequence: TGTGCATTCCGTGGTGTGCAGTACTTC.